One sample yielded the 10 T cell receptor beta chains listed below, sequenced in a study of post-analysis software for immune sequencing data. Study results and caveats: TRBV5-6, TRBV5-1 and TRBV20-1 were among four to six TRBV segments more frequent in patients than controls.

Their cognate antigens are unknown. Unique molecular identifiers featured in each of the TCR beta cDNA libraries. TCRdb redid the calling of the PCR reads with MiXCR, one entry per CDR3 protein. The sample lists approximately 460,000 distinct CDR3 sequences; over 35% were seen once. Material for sequencing was blood. Receptor source: a girl aged 10 to 17 with multiple sclerosis.

This chain uses TRBV20-1 with TRBJ1-1, with unresolved D. Germline values: CDR1 DFQATT, CDR2 SNEGSKA (reference sequence). The V end was cut by 0 bases, the J end by 0 bases, with 8 bases between. The CDR3 covers 14 residues. The chain's CDR3 is CSARDYNVNTEAFF. In DNA form, the CDR3 reads TGCAGTGCTAGAGATTACAACGTGAACACTGAAGCTTTCTTT.

J is TRBJ1-2 and V is TRBV7-2, with a weak D call TRBD1 (6 bases). CDR1 and CDR2 (germline): SGHTA, FQGNSA. Trimming removed 3 bases from V and 7 bases from J, with 12 bases in between. The CDR3 loop spans 13 amino acids. CDR3 DNA: TGTGCCAGCAGCTTGGACAGTGGCTGTGGCTACACCTTC. This sequence encodes CASSLDSGCGYTF. The entire variable domain, with the rest obtained from reference TRBV7-2 and TRBJ1-2, is as follows: GAGVSQSPSNKVTEKGKDVELRCDPISGHTALYWYRQSLGQGLEFLIYFQGNSAPDKSGLPSDRFSAERTGGSVSTLTIQRTQQEDSAVYLCASSLDSGCGYTFGSGTRLTVV.

The J gene is TRBJ2-1, the V gene TRBV7-2; 9 bases align to TRBD2. Looked up from germline, CDR1 is SGHTA and CDR2 is FQGNSA. This CDR3 has 18 amino acids. Trimming removed 1 base from V and 4 bases from J; junction bases left unmatched: 11. The CDR3 region is CASSLGGSASGRYNEQFF. CDR3 nucleotide sequence: TGTGCCAGCAGCTTAGGAGGCTCTGCGAGCGGGAGGTACAATGAGCAGTTCTTC.

This clonotype appeared a few times. This chain uses TRBV29-1 with TRBJ2-1, with 10 positions matching TRBD2. Looked up from germline, CDR1 is SQVTM and CDR2 is ANQGSEA. The CDR3 is made up of 19 amino acids. Trimming removed 7 bases from V and 4 bases from J; junction bases left unmatched: 22. CDR3 residues: CSANKYGLAGGRSYNEQFF. The CDR3, as DNA: TGCAGCGCCAACAAATACGGATTAGCGGGAGGAAGGAGTTACAATGAGCAGTTCTTC.

The gene calls are TRBV27 and TRBJ1-2, with a tentative D call TRBD1 (5 bases). Germline assignment: CDR1 MNHEY and CDR2 SMNVEV (reference sequence). The CDR3 is 15 amino acids. The germline V and J ends were trimmed by 2 bases and 4 bases, with 14 bases remaining between them. In nucleotides, the CDR3 is TGTGCCAGCAGTTTACGCCCAGGGCTTACCTATGGCTACACCTTC. Its protein is CASSLRPGLTYGYTF.

This clonotype has only a few counts. The chain combines TRBV28 with TRBJ2-5, with TRBD2 matching 13 bases. Germline-derived CDR1 and CDR2 are MDHEN and SYDVKM. V gave up 3 bases and J gave up 3 bases; unmatched junction bases: 7. The CDR3 covers 17 residues. For the CDR3, the DNA is TGTGCCAGCAGTTTTGGACTAGCGGGAGTCGGAGAAGAGACCCAGTACTTC. This codes for CASSFGLAGVGEETQYF. Together with reference TRBV28 and TRBJ2-5, the CDR3 gives the full variable domain: DVKVTQSSRYLVKRTGEKVFLECVQDMDHENMFWYRQDPGLGLRLIYFSYDVKMKEKGDIPEGYSVSREKKERFSLILESASTNQTSMYLCASSFGLAGVGEETQYFGPGTRLLVL.

This rearrangement joins TRBV5-1 to TRBJ2-5; 8 nucleotides align to TRBD2. CDR3 length equals 14 residues. With 4 bases clipped from V and 1 base from J, the junction kept 3 bases outside the gene matches. Per germline, CDR1 SGHRS and CDR2 YFSETQ. The CDR3 DNA is TGCGCCAGCAGCGGTAGCGGGATCCAAGAGACCCAGTACTTC. It encodes CASSGSGIQETQYF.

This sequence joins TRBV7-8 and TRBJ1-4; 7 bases are shared with TRBD1. V was clipped by 5 bases and J by 5 bases; unmatched bases: 2. The CDR3 has 13 amino acids. Germline V lookup: CDR1 SGHVS, CDR2 FQNEAQ. This CDR3 is CASSVQGNEKLFF. The DNA for the CDR3 is TGTGCCAGCAGCGTACAGGGGAATGAAAAACTGTTTTTT.

This chain connects TRBV4-2 to TRBJ1-5, with a weak D call TRBD1 (5 bases). Between the trimmed V and J ends, which lost 0 bases and 3 bases, there was a span of 9 bases. The germline CDR1 and CDR2 sequences are LGHNA and YNFKEQ. This CDR3 is 15 amino acids long. CDR3 sequence: CASSQDRGHNQPQHF. The CDR3 bases are TGTGCCAGCAGCCAAGATCGGGGCCACAATCAGCCCCAGCATTTT.

About this clonotype itself: A junction boundary mismatches the germline segment, possibly from a read error. J is TRBJ1-1 and V is TRBV5-1, with D unresolved. The CDR3 is 13 amino acids. Looked up from germline, CDR1 is SGHRS and CDR2 is YFSETQ. The CDR3 coding sequence is TGCGCCAACAGCTTGGTAGGGTACACTGAAGCTTTCTTT. Protein: CANSLVGYTEAFF.